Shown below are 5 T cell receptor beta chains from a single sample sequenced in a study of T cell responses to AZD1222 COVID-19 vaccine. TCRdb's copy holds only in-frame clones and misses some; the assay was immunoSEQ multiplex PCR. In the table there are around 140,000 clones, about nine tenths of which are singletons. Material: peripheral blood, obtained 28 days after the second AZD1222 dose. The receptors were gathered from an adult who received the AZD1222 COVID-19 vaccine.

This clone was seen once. Here the CDR3 DNA reads TGCGCCAGCAGCCTGACCCACACAGATACGCAGTATTTT. Encoded protein: CASSLTHTDTQYF. The V gene is TRBV4-1, the J gene TRBJ2-3; no reliable D call. V shed 4 bases and J shed 2 bases, with 7 bases lying between them. This CDR3 has 13 residues. Per the germline V gene, CDR1 is MGHRA and CDR2 is YSYEKL.

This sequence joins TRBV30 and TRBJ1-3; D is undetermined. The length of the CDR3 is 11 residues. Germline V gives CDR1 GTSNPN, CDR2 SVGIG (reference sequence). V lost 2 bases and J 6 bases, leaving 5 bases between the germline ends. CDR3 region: CAWSTINTIYF. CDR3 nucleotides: TGTGCCTGGAGTACGATAAACACCATATATTTT.

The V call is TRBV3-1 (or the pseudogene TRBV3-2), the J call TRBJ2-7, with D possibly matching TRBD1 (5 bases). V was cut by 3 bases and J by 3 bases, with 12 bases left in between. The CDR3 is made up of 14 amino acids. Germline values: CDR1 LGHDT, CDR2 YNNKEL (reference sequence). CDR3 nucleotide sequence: TGTGCCAGCAGCCAGAGAGGACAAGACTACGAGCAGTACTTC. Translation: CASSQRGQDYEQYF.

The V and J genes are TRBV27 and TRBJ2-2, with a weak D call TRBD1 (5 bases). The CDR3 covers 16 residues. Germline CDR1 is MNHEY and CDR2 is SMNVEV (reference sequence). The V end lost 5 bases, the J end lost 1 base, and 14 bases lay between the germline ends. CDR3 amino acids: CASSPETTGNTGELFF. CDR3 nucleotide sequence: TGTGCCAGCAGTCCAGAAACTACAGGGAACACCGGGGAGCTGTTTTTT.

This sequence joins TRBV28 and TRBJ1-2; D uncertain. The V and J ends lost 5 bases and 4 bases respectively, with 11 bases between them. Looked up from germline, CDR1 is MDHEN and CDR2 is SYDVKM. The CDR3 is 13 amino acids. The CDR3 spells CASSPSYVYGYTF. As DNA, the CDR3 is TGTGCCAGCAGTCCCTCCTACGTCTATGGCTACACCTTC.